One and the same sample provided the 20 T cell receptor beta chains below, sequenced in a study of regulatory T cells in long-lasting Graves disease. Researchers made TCR beta libraries by using iRepertoire HTBI primers and running Arm-PCR on CDR3 regions. TCRdb re-derived calls from the multiplex PCR reads in MiXCR, one entry per CDR3 protein. The table includes roughly 350,000 distinct CDR3 sequences, 15% to 20% detected once. Time point indicated: newly diagnosed GD, antithyroid drugs for less than 3 months. PBMC RNA was the source of the TCR library. This same sample was also part of a study on T cells in Graves' hyperthyroidism and ophthalmopathy.

The sample in question was peripheral blood mononuclear cells (PBMCs), obtained at new diagnosis, from a patient treated with antithyroid drugs. The receptor set was obtained from a man in his forties with Graves disease.

This clonotype came up a few times. This chain joins TRBV6-5 and TRBJ2-7, with 12 bases matching TRBD1. Germline-derived CDR1 and CDR2 are MNHEY and SVGAGI. V trimming: 2 bases; J trimming: 6 bases; junction bases outside the gene matches: 8. The CDR3 is made up of 16 amino acids. This chain's CDR3 is CASSYIPGQGAVEQYF. DNA for the CDR3: TGTGCCAGCAGTTACATTCCGGGACAGGGGGCGGTCGAGCAGTACTTC.

The rearrangement joins TRBV4-2 to TRBJ1-4; possibly TRBD1 for D (6 bases). Germline V gives CDR1 LGHNA, CDR2 YNFKEQ. The CDR3 has 14 amino acids. Trimming removed 0 bases from V and 11 bases from J, with 13 bases in between. As DNA, the CDR3 is TGTGCCAGCAGCCAAGATTTGAGGGGGAGGAAACTGTTTTTT. Encoded protein: CASSQDLRGRKLFF.

Ten or more counts support this clonotype. This chain uses TRBV20-1 with TRBJ2-1; possible D gene TRBD1, 5 bases. The CDR3 sequence is 14 residues long. Per the germline V gene, CDR1 is DFQATT and CDR2 is SNEGSKA (reference sequence). Trimming shortened V by 0 bases and J by 3 bases, and 9 bases separated the two germline ends. For the CDR3, the DNA is TGCAGTGCTAGAGAGACAGCCCGCTACAATGAGCAGTTCTTC. Protein: CSARETARYNEQFF.

The chain carries TRBV9 and TRBJ1-6; D is undetermined. Trimming removed 0 bases at V and 3 bases at J, with 7 bases between. CDR3 length: 15 residues. CDR1 is SGDLS and CDR2 is YYNGEE in the germline V gene. CDR3 amino acids: CASSVDGSYNSPLHF. Written as DNA, the CDR3 is TGTGCCAGCAGCGTAGATGGCAGCTATAATTCACCCCTCCACTTT.

This clonotype was detected many times. The chain employs TRBV10-2 and TRBJ1-1; weak D call: TRBD1 (5 bases). From germline, CDR1 is WSHSY and CDR2 SAAADI. The V gene lost 2 bases and the J gene lost 0 bases, with 16 bases spanning the gap. The CDR3 spans 17 residues. The CDR3 sequence: CASSEGNLGGLNTEAFF. The CDR3 coding sequence is TGCGCCAGCAGTGAGGGTAATCTGGGGGGACTGAACACTGAAGCTTTCTTT.

This clonotype has ten or more counts. The V and J genes are TRBV6-1 and TRBJ2-5; D is tentatively TRBD1 or TRBD2 (5 bases each). Germline assignment: CDR1 MNHNS and CDR2 SASEGT. This CDR3 spans 14 amino acids. V shed 1 base and J shed 5 bases, with 11 bases lying between them. The CDR3 nucleotides read TGTGCCAGCAGTGAAGGCTGGGGACGGGAGACCCAGTACTTC. Translation: CASSEGWGRETQYF.

In its sample, this clonotype was seen many times. The chain combines TRBV20-1 with TRBJ2-3; TRBD2 agrees at 8 bases. CDR1 is DFQATT, CDR2 SNEGSKA, per germline (reference sequence). V was pared by 6 bases and J by 3 bases, with 8 bases of the junction left unmatched. The CDR3 contains 14 residues. As DNA, the CDR3 is TGCAGTGCCCAAGGGGCGGGGGGTACAGATACGCAGTATTTT. Residues: CSAQGAGGTDTQYF.

Comments on this clonotype: This clone may be a read error of a much larger clone one base away. The rearrangement links TRBV12-3 or TRBV12-4 to TRBJ2-5; 7 nucleotides agree with TRBD1. This CDR3 spans 11 amino acids. This CDR3 reads CASSPDRVQSF. Here the CDR3 DNA reads TGTGCCAGCAGTCCAGACAGGGTCCAGTCCTTC.

This clonotype occurred many times. This rearrangement joins TRBV25-1 to TRBJ2-5; D perhaps matches TRBD1 (5 bases). The CDR3 sequence is 13 residues long. Germline loops: CDR1 MGHDK, CDR2 SYGVNS. V was trimmed by 3 bases and J by 4 bases, leaving 9 bases between them. The CDR3 reads CASSDRVGETQYF. The CDR3 region has the DNA TGTGCCAGCAGTGACAGGGTTGGAGAGACCCAGTACTTC.

This clonotype was seen many times. This rearrangement joins TRBV5-1 to TRBJ1-4; D is unresolved. Germline CDR1 SGHRS, CDR2 YFSETQ. CDR3 length: 14 residues. Trimming took off 2 bases at V and 2 bases at J, with 7 bases between the two ends. Here the CDR3 DNA reads TGCGCCAGCAGCTTCGGACCGACTAATGAAAAACTGTTTTTT. It yields the protein CASSFGPTNEKLFF.

This clonotype was recorded at least ten times. A read error may account for a junction end that differs from germline. The rearrangement joins TRBV5-1 to TRBJ1-6; TRBD1 matches at 9 bases. CDR1 and CDR2 (germline): SGHRS, YFSETQ. This CDR3 comprises 17 residues. CDR3 residues: CASSDPPGQGVGSPLHF. Here the CDR3 DNA reads TGTGCCAGCAGCGACCCCCCGGGACAGGGCGTTGGATCACCCCTCCACTTT.

In this sample, this clonotype turned up many times. This chain joins TRBV11-1 and TRBJ1-1; D is undetermined. V lost 1 base to trimming and J lost 0 bases, with 12 bases between them. Germline assignment: CDR1 SGHAT and CDR2 FQDESV (reference sequence). The CDR3 has 16 amino acids. The CDR3 sequence is CASSLGQAPLNTEAFF. The DNA for the CDR3 is TGTGCCAGCAGCTTAGGTCAGGCACCCCTGAACACTGAAGCTTTCTTT.

This clonotype was counted at least ten times. The chain links TRBV28 to TRBJ1-5, with D possibly TRBD1 on 5 matching bases. Trimming pared 5 bases from V and 4 bases from J, leaving 18 bases between. CDR3 length: 16 residues. Germline CDR1 MDHEN, CDR2 SYDVKM. The CDR3 DNA sequence: TGTGCCAGCAGTAGTTTCGGGGCTGGGCGTAATCAGCCCCAGCATTTT. This gives the protein CASSSFGAGRNQPQHF.

For this clonotype: The germline gene is not matched at one end of the junction; a read error may be the cause. The rearrangement joins TRBV10-3 to TRBJ2-3; TRBD2 matches at 7 bases. This CDR3 contains 13 residues. Germline lookup yields CDR1 ENHRY and CDR2 SYGVKD. The CDR3 spells CAISGLETDTRYF. The CDR3 nucleotides read TGTGCCATCAGCGGACTAGAGACAGATACGCGGTATTTT.

This clonotype was found many times. The chain links TRBV28 to TRBJ1-5, with a possible D match to TRBD1 (6 bases). V lost 6 bases to trimming and J lost 5 bases, with 17 bases between them. Germline V lookup: CDR1 MDHEN, CDR2 SYDVKM. The CDR3 covers 15 residues. CDR3 DNA: TGTGCCAGCAGCTCGAACAGGGAGGGGGATCAGCCCCAGCATTTT. Translated: CASSSNREGDQPQHF.

Here the CDR3 DNA reads TGTGCCCCCCTGCGGGGGGGGCCTCCCGGGGAGCTGTTTTTT. Amino acids: CAPLRGGPPGELFF. The chain combines TRBV30 with TRBJ2-2; 9 bases are shared with TRBD2. Germline CDR1 is GTSNPN and CDR2 is SVGIG (reference sequence). The CDR3 is made up of 14 amino acids. After removal of 8 bases from V and 6 bases from J, the junction contained 10 bases not matched to a gene. Full variable domain (remainder filled in from reference TRBV30 and TRBJ2-2): SQTIHQWPATLVQPVGSPLSLECTVEGTSNPNLYWYRQAAGRGLQLLFYSVGIGQISSEVPQNLSASRPQDRQFILSSKKLLLSDSGFYLCAPLRGGPPGELFFGEGSRLTVL.

This clonotype has a count of ten or more. The V gene is TRBV2, the J gene TRBJ2-5, with 7 bases that match TRBD1. The germline V gene encodes CDR1 SNHLY and CDR2 FYNNEI. The CDR3 is 12 residues long. J lost 4 bases, V lost 8 bases, and 4 bases had no gene match. As DNA, the CDR3 is TGTGCCAGCGACAGGGATAGAGAGACCCAGTACTTC. This sequence encodes CASDRDRETQYF.

The sample holds many counts of this clonotype. J is TRBJ2-3 and V is TRBV27; weak D call: TRBD1 (6 bases). The V gene's germline CDR1 is MNHEY and CDR2 SMNVEV (reference sequence). Trimming shortened V by 10 bases and J by 4 bases, and 18 bases separated the two germline ends. This CDR3 is built from 14 residues. This CDR3 is CATWTAFLADTQYF. In DNA form, the CDR3 reads TGTGCCACCTGGACAGCGTTTTTGGCAGATACGCAGTATTTT.

This clonotype was counted many times. V usage is TRBV7-2 and J usage is TRBJ2-3; TRBD2 aligns across 8 bases. V lost 5 bases, J lost 4 bases, and 5 bases stayed unmatched. Germline lookup yields CDR1 SGHTA and CDR2 FQGNSA. CDR3 length: 14 amino acids. The CDR3 sequence: CASSRSGVPDTQYF. CDR3 bases: TGTGCCAGCAGCCGTAGCGGGGTCCCAGATACGCAGTATTTT.

This clonotype was picked up many times. The J gene is TRBJ2-7, the V gene TRBV24-1; TRBD2 matches at 12 bases. The CDR3 contains 16 residues. Germline loops: CDR1 KGHDR, CDR2 SFDVKD. V dropped 2 bases and J dropped 2; count of bases not matched to a gene: 3. CDR3 amino acids: CATSDSSSGGAYEQYF. CDR3 nucleotides: TGTGCCACCAGTGATTCCTCTAGCGGGGGGGCCTACGAGCAGTACTTC.